Listed below are T cell receptor beta chains from one sample, sequenced in a study of blood T cell repertoires in COVID-19. Profiling relied on immunoSEQ multiplex PCR, and the TCRdb table lists in-frame clones only, not all of them. Of 300,000 or so clones listed, around 88% are singletons. Sequenced sample: peripheral blood. The source of these receptors is a young woman who had recovered from COVID-19. Each CDR3 is given with its conserved first and last residue. Fields, in order: V gene, J gene, clone size, CDR3 length, D gene, CDR3 protein, CDR3 DNA. The D gene is left open where the match is weak. Clone size is not always given. Where it is, it says once, few, many or a class for expanded clones.

>TRBV10-2|TRBJ2-7|few|15|TRBD2
CATTSERGGMYEQYF
TGCGCCACTACAAGTGAGCGGGGGGGCATGTACGAGCAGTACTTC
>TRBV7-3|TRBJ2-5|NA|13|TRBD1
CASSSGQEGPQYF
TGTGCCAGCAGCTCCGGACAGGAAGGCCCCCAGTACTTC
>TRBV9|TRBJ1-2|NA|15|TRBD1
CASSSGTGEERGYTF
TGTGCCAGCAGCTCCGGGACAGGGGAGGAGAGGGGCTACACCTTC
>TRBV7-9|TRBJ2-3|NA|12|NA
CASRPAGDTQYF
TGTGCCAGCAGACCTGCGGGGGATACGCAGTATTTT
>TRBV5-1|TRBJ2-7|NA|17|TRBD1
CASSYYGTGSKGFEQYF
TGCGCCAGCAGCTACTACGGGACAGGCTCAAAGGGGTTCGAGCAGTACTTC
>TRBV4-1|TRBJ2-7|NA|14|NA
CASSQDPILYEQYF
TGCGCCAGCAGCCAAGATCCCATACTATACGAGCAGTACTTC
>TRBV29-1|TRBJ2-7|NA|12|NA
CSVGGGPYEQYF
TGCAGCGTTGGGGGGGGCCCATACGAGCAGTACTTC
>TRBV25-1|TRBJ2-1|NA|16|TRBD2
CASSDIAGDPQEEQFF
TGTGCCAGCAGTGATATAGCGGGGGACCCTCAGGAGGAGCAGTTCTTC
>TRBV6-2/TRBV6-3|TRBJ1-3|NA|16|NA
CASSYGGHSSGNTIYF
TGTGCCAGCAGTTACGGGGGACACAGCTCTGGAAACACCATATATTTT
>TRBV27|TRBJ2-1|NA|12|NA
CASGWGSGIRFF
NA
>TRBV28|TRBJ1-2|NA|14|NA
CASAEPGGVYGYTF
TGTGCCAGCGCAGAACCGGGGGGCGTCTATGGCTACACCTTC
>TRBV6-5|TRBJ2-7|NA|16|NA
CASSYRYGLPTYEQYF
TGTGCCAGCAGTTACCGCTACGGTCTACCAACCTACGAGCAGTACTTC
>TRBV2|TRBJ1-4|once|16|TRBD1
CASRRTPGQGLEKLFF
TGTGCCAGCAGGCGGACCCCGGGACAGGGATTGGAAAAACTGTTTTTT
>TRBV7-2|TRBJ2-3|NA|15|TRBD2
CASSLSSGVVDTQYF
TGTGCCAGCAGCTTATCTAGCGGGGTAGTAGATACGCAGTATTTT
>TRBV18|TRBJ1-4|once|17|NA
CASSPPKGAATNEKLFF
TGTGCCAGCTCACCACCGAAGGGAGCGGCAACTAATGAAAAACTGTTTTTT
>TRBV14|TRBJ1-6|NA|17|NA
CASSQTQGSSYNSPLHF
TGTGCCAGCAGCCAAACCCAGGGAAGCTCCTATAATTCACCCCTCCACTTT
>TRBV5-1|TRBJ2-2|NA|15|TRBD2
CASSGTSGDTGELFF
TGCGCCAGCAGCGGGACTAGCGGGGATACCGGGGAGCTGTTTTTT
>TRBV7-8|TRBJ1-1|NA|14|NA
CASSLGQANTEAFF
TGTGCCAGCAGCCTAGGGCAGGCGAACACTGAAGCTTTCTTT
>TRBV28|TRBJ1-4|NA|14|NA
CASSSGVSGEKLFF
TGTGCCAGCAGTTCGGGGGTTTCGGGTGAAAAACTGTTTTTT
>TRBV7-7|TRBJ2-7|NA|16|TRBD1
CASSPTPGTGGVEQYF
TGTGCCAGCAGCCCAACTCCCGGGACAGGGGGTGTGGAGCAGTACTTC
>TRBV9|TRBJ1-1|NA|13|NA
CASSVVMNTEAFF
TGTGCCAGCAGCGTAGTAATGAACACTGAAGCTTTCTTT
>TRBV7-3|TRBJ2-6|NA|15|TRBD2
CASSLLADGANVLTF
TGTGCCAGCAGTCTACTAGCGGACGGGGCCAACGTCCTGACTTTC
>TRBV7-2|TRBJ2-7|NA|15|TRBD1
CASSYLDRGPYEQYF
TGTGCCAGCAGCTACCTGGACAGGGGACCCTACGAGCAGTACTTC
>TRBV3-1/TRBV3-2|TRBJ2-2|NA|15|TRBD1
CASSPGTGDPGELFF
TGTGCCAGCAGCCCCGGGACAGGGGATCCCGGGGAGCTGTTTTTT
>TRBV2|TRBJ2-1|few|15|TRBD2
CASRVTSGGANEQFF
TGTGCCAGCAGGGTAACTAGCGGGGGGGCGAATGAGCAGTTCTTC
>TRBV27|TRBJ2-2|NA|15|TRBD2
CASSLSGGAIGELFF
TGTGCCAGCAGCCTTAGCGGGGGGGCCATCGGGGAGCTGTTTTTT
>TRBV5-1|TRBJ2-5|NA|15|TRBD1
CASSLRGQGQETQYF
TGCGCCAGCAGCTTGAGGGGGCAGGGCCAAGAGACCCAGTACTTC
>TRBV5-5|TRBJ1-1|few|17|TRBD1
CASSRWQPGGSYTEAFF
TGTGCCAGCAGCCGTTGGCAACCAGGGGGATCGTACACTGAAGCTTTCTTT
>TRBV29-1|TRBJ1-2|NA|12|NA
CSVDRTHYGYTF
TGCAGCGTTGACAGGACACACTATGGCTACACCTTC
>TRBV19|TRBJ1-6|few|16|NA
CASSMEALGYNSPLHF
TGTGCCAGTAGTATGGAGGCTCTCGGGTATAATTCACCCCTCCACTTT
>TRBV7-3|TRBJ1-2|NA|17|TRBD1
CASSSHGGTGVLDGYTF
TGTGCCAGCAGCTCCCACGGCGGGACAGGTGTGTTGGATGGCTACACCTTC
>TRBV11-2|TRBJ2-1|NA|14|TRBD2
CASSRGGDLNEQFF
TGTGCCAGCAGTCGCGGGGGGGACCTCAATGAGCAGTTCTTC
>TRBV7-9|TRBJ1-1|NA|15|NA
CASSLARELRPEAFF
TGTGCCAGCAGCTTAGCCAGGGAACTTCGGCCTGAAGCTTTCTTT
>TRBV2|TRBJ1-6|once|14|NA
CASSPTRQTSPLHF
TGTGCCAGCAGCCCAACCAGACAGACTTCACCCCTCCACTTT
>TRBV4-1|TRBJ1-2|NA|16|TRBD1
CASSPSPGQTRYGYTF
TGCGCCAGCAGCCCATCTCCGGGACAGACCCGCTATGGCTACACCTTC
>TRBV6-5|TRBJ1-4|NA|16|NA
CASSYSIGEQTEKLFF
TGTGCCAGCAGTTACTCGATAGGGGAACAGACGGAAAAACTGTTTTTT
>TRBV6-5|TRBJ2-7|NA|13|NA
CASTGVVWYEQYF
TGTGCCAGCACGGGGGTAGTTTGGTACGAGCAGTACTTC
>TRBV28|TRBJ1-3|NA|14|NA
CASSRDSSGNTIYF
TGTGCCAGCAGCAGGGATAGCTCTGGAAACACCATATATTTT
>TRBV19|TRBJ2-5|once|14|TRBD1
CASSRTGYQETQYF
TGTGCCAGTAGTAGGACAGGCTACCAAGAGACCCAGTACTTC
>TRBV3-1/TRBV3-2|TRBJ2-7|NA|14|NA
CASSQISVLDEQYF
TGTGCCAGCAGCCAAATTAGTGTTCTCGACGAGCAGTACTTC
>TRBV2|TRBJ1-1|NA|13|TRBD1
CASTAGQGAKAFF
TGTGCCAGCACCGCCGGACAGGGGGCTAAAGCTTTCTTT
>TRBV7-9|TRBJ1-4|NA|15|TRBD1
CASSPRDRLNEKLFF
TGTGCCAGCAGTCCCCGGGACAGGTTAAACGAAAAACTGTTTTTT
>TRBV29-1|TRBJ1-1|NA|14|TRBD1
CSVEGQGYGTEAFF
TGCAGCGTAGAGGGACAGGGGTACGGCACTGAAGCTTTCTTT
>TRBV18|TRBJ2-7|NA|12|NA
CASSSNRHEQYF
TGTGCCAGCTCATCAAACAGGCACGAGCAGTACTTC
>TRBV7-7|TRBJ2-5|NA|13|NA
CASSGRGLETQYF
TGTGCCAGCAGCGGAAGGGGCCTGGAGACCCAGTACTTC
>TRBV5-4|TRBJ2-2|NA|18|TRBD2
CASSLGLAGGANTGELFF
TGTGCCAGCAGCCTAGGACTAGCGGGGGGTGCGAACACCGGGGAGCTGTTTTTT
>TRBV2|TRBJ2-2|NA|15|TRBD1
CASSAGTGGTGELFF
TGTGCCAGCAGTGCAGGGACAGGGGGCACCGGGGAGCTGTTTTTT
>TRBV3-1/TRBV3-2|TRBJ2-7|once|13|TRBD2
CASSPRGSNEQYF
TGTGCCAGCAGCCCGCGGGGGTCCAACGAGCAGTACTTC
>TRBV6-1|TRBJ2-5|NA|14|NA
CASSESTAGQAQYF
TGTGCCAGCAGTGAATCAACGGCGGGGCAGGCCCAGTACTTC
>TRBV3-1/TRBV3-2|TRBJ2-3|NA|15|TRBD2
CASRLAGGPTDTQYF
TGTGCCAGCAGGCTGGCGGGGGGCCCCACAGATACGCAGTATTTT
>TRBV19|TRBJ1-1|NA|16|NA
CASSPRIGGGYTEAFF
TGTGCCAGTAGTCCCAGGATAGGGGGAGGGTACACTGAAGCTTTCTTT
>TRBV11-2|TRBJ1-1|NA|16|TRBD1
CASSPGQGYMNTEAFF
TGTGCCAGCAGCCCCGGACAGGGATATATGAACACTGAAGCTTTCTTT
>TRBV23-1|TRBJ2-7|NA|16|TRBD1
CASSLNRDRDFQEQYF
TGCGCCAGCAGCCTAAACCGGGACAGGGACTTTCAGGAGCAGTACTTC
>TRBV5-1|TRBJ2-3|NA|17|TRBD2
CASSPKLAGMSTDTQYF
TGCGCCAGCAGCCCAAAACTAGCGGGGATGAGCACAGATACGCAGTATTTT
>TRBV7-2|TRBJ2-7|few|15|NA
CASSLAATSVLEQYF
TGTGCCAGCAGCTTAGCGGCGACTAGTGTACTCGAGCAGTACTTC